This section outlines one TCR beta chain sequence together with its context. The data belong to a study of shared clonotypes between healthy human individuals. Everyone who donated was a Caucasian adult who lived in Nashville, Tennessee. This CDR3 is 18 amino acids long. The germline CDR1 and CDR2 sequences are SGHAT and FQNNGV. Trimming took 0 bases from V and 5 from J, leaving 22 bases between them. The assay was immunoSEQ multiplex PCR, and TCRdb's table has in-frame clones only and misses some. Among about 680,000 clones, roughly 72% were seen once, and the ten largest hold more than 1.5%. The receptor's source is a woman aged 25 to 39 in good health. The chain is built from TRBV11-2 and TRBJ2-5; the D gene is possibly TRBD2 (5 bases). The specimen was memory CD4+ T cells sorted from blood. The subset denotes: CD45RA-negative fraction. The DNA of the CDR3 is TGTGCCAGCAGCTTAGATTCAATTGAGCTAGCTGGTTACGAGACCCAGTACTTC. Translating gives CASSLDSIELAGYETQYF. The full variable domain, rest sourced from reference TRBV11-2 and TRBJ2-5, is EAGVAQSPRYKIIEKRQSVAFWCNPISGHATLYWYQQILGQGPKLLIQFQNNGVVDDSQLPKDRFSAERLKGVDSTLKIQPAKLEDSAVYLCASSLDSIELAGYETQYFGPGTRLLVL.